This T cell receptor (beta chain) is drawn from a study of technical replicates of blood from a few donors. The repertoire was sequenced with immunoSEQ multiplex PCR; TCRdb's copy has only in-frame clones and lacks some. Seen here are about 70,000 clones, roughly 97% observed once, and the top ten hold approximately 0.21%. Germline V gene data show CDR1 as SGHVS and CDR2 as FQNEAQ. The CDR3 length is 13 residues. V gave up 0 bases and J gave up 15 bases; unmatched junction bases: 7. This receptor was taken from a human donor in good health. The chain carries TRBV7-8 and TRBJ2-1; 8 bases match TRBD1. Sequenced: T cells isolated from PBMCs. CDR3 coding DNA: TGTGCCAGCAGCTTAGCGCACGGAACAGGGGGGTTCTTC. This translates into CASSLAHGTGGFF.